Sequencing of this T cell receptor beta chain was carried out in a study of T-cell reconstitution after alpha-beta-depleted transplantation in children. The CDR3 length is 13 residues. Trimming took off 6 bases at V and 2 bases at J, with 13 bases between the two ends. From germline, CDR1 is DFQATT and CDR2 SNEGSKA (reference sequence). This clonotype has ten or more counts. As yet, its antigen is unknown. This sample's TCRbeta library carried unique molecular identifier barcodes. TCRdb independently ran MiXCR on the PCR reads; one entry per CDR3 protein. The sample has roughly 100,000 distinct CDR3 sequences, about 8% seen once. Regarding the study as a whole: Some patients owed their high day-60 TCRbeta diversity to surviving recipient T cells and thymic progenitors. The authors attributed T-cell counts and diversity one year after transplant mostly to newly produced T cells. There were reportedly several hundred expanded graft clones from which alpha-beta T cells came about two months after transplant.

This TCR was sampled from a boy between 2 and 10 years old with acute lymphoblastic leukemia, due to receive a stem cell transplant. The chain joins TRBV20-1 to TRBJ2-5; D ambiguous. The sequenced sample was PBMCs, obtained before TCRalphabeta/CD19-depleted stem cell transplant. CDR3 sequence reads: CSALALEQETQYF. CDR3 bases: TGCAGTGCCCTTGCCCTGGAGCAAGAGACCCAGTACTTC.